This T cell receptor (beta chain) emerged from a study of blood T cell repertoires in COVID-19. In the original processing: For nucleated cells, counts were estimated from reference gene primer amplification. Sequenced by immunoSEQ multiplex PCR; TCRdb stores in-frame clones only, minus some. That table is the source of V, J and clone size, and D and trimming were worked out from the DNA. In the table there are 150,000 to 200,000 clones, roughly three quarters of which are singletons. With 5 bases clipped from V and 4 bases from J, the junction kept 9 bases outside the gene matches. This CDR3 has 16 residues. Per the germline V gene, CDR1 is SEHNR and CDR2 is FQNEAQ (reference sequence). Only one count was recorded for this clone. Enrolment of Seattle patients took place during active infection, and they were followed longitudinally.

The sample taken for sequencing was peripheral blood. This receptor was identified in a woman of 80 years or more with COVID-19, enrolled during active disease. The chain employs TRBV7-9 and TRBJ2-1, with TRBD2 matching 9 bases. CDR3 residues: CASSPPQAGGYNEQFF. CDR3 DNA: TGTGCCAGCAGCCCACCCCAAGCGGGAGGATACAATGAGCAGTTCTTC.